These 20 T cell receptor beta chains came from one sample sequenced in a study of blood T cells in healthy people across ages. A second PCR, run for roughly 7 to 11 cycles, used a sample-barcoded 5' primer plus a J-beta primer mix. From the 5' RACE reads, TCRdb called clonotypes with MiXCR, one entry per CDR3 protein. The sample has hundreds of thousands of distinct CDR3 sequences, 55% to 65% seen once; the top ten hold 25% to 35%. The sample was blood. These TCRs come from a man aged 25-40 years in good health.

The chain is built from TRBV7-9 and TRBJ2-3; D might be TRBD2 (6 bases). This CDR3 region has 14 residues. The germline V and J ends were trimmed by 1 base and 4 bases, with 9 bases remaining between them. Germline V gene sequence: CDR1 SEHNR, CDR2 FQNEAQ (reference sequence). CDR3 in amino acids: CASSLVTSSDTQYF. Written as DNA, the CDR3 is TGTGCCAGCAGCTTAGTGACTAGTTCAGATACGCAGTATTTT. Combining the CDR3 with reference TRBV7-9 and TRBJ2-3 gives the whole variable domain DTGVSQNPRHKITKRGQNVTFRCDPISEHNRLYWYRQTLGQGPEFLTYFQNEAQLEKSRLLSDRFSAERPKGSFSTLEIQRTEQGDSAMYLCASSLVTSSDTQYFGPGTRLTVL.

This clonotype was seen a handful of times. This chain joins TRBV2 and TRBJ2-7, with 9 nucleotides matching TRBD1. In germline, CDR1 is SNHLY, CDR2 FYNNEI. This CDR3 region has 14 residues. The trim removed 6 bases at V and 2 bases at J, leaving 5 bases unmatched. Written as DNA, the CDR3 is TGTGCCAGCAGGTGGACAGGGGCAGCCTACGAGCAGTACTTC. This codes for CASRWTGAAYEQYF.

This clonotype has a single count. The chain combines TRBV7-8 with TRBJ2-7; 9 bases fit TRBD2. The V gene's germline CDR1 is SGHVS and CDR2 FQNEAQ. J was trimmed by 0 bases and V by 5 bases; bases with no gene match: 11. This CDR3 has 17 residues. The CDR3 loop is CASSLNRLAETSYEQYF. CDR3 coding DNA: TGTGCCAGCAGCCTTAACCGACTAGCGGAGACCTCCTACGAGCAGTACTTC.

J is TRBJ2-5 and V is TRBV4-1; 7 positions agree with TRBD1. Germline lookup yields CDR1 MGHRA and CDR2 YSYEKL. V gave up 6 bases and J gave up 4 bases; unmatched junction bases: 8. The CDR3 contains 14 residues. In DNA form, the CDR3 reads TGCGCCAGCAGTGCCCCGGGACAGAGAGAGACCCAGTACTTC. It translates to CASSAPGQRETQYF.

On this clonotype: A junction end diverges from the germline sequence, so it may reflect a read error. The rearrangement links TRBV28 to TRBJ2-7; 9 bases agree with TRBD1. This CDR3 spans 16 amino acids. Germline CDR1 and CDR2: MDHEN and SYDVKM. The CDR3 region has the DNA TGTGCCAGCAGTCCCCAACCGGGACAGGGTCTTTACGAGCAGTACTTT. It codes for CASSPQPGQGLYEQYF. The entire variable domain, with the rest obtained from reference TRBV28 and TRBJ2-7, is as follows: DVKVTQSSRYLVKRTGEKVFLECVQDMDHENMFWYRQDPGLGLRLIYFSYDVKMKEKGDIPEGYSVSREKKERFSLILESASTNQTSMYLCASSPQPGQGLYEQYFGPGTRLTVT.

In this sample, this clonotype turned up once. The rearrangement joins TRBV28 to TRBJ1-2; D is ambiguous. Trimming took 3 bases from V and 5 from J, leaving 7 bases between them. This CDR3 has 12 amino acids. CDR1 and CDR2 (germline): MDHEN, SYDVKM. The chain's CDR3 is CASSFKSYGYTF. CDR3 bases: TGTGCCAGCAGTTTTAAGAGTTATGGCTACACCTTC.

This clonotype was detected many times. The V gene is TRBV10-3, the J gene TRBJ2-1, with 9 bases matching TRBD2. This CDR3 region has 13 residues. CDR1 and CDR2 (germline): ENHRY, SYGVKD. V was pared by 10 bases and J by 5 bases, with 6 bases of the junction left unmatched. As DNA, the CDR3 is TGTGCCACCTTAGCGGGGGAGAACAATGAGCAGTTCTTC. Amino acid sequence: CATLAGENNEQFF.

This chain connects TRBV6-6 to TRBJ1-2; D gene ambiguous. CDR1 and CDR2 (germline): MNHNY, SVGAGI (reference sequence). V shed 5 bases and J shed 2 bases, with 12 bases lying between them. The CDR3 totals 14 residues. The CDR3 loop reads CASSGWEENYGYTF. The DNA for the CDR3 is TGTGCCAGCAGTGGTTGGGAGGAGAACTATGGCTACACCTTC.

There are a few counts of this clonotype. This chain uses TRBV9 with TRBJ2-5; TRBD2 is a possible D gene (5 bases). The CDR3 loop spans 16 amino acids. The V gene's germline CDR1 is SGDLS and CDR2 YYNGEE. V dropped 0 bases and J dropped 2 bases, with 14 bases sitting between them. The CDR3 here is CASSVGRRNRQETQYF. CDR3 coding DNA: TGTGCCAGCAGCGTAGGGAGGCGGAACCGACAAGAGACCCAGTACTTC.

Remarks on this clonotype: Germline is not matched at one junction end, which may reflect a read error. CDR3 region: CAITEQGEDSPLHF. CDR3 sequence (DNA): TGTGCCATCACTGAGCAGGGAGAGGATTCACCCCTCCACTTT. This chain connects TRBV10-3 to TRBJ1-6, with D possibly TRBD1 on 5 matching bases. This CDR3 region has 14 residues. From germline, CDR1 is ENHRY and CDR2 SYGVKD.

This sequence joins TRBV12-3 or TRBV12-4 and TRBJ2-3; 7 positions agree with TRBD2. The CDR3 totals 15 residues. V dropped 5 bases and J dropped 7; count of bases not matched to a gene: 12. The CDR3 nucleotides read TGTGCCAGCAGTCCCGCAGCGGGGCGATACAATACGCAGTATTTT. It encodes CASSPAAGRYNTQYF.

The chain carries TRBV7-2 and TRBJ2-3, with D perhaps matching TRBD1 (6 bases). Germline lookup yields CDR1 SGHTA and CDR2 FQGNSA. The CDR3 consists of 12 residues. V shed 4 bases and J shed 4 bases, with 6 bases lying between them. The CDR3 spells CASSYRADTQYF. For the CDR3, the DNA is TGTGCCAGCAGCTACAGGGCAGATACGCAGTATTTT.

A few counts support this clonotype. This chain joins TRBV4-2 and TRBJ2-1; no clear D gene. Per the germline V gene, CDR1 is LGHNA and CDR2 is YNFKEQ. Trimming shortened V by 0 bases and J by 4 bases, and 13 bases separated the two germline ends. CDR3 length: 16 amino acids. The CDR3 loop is CASSQDWTAVYNEQFF. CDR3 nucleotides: TGTGCCAGCAGCCAAGATTGGACCGCAGTTTACAATGAGCAGTTCTTC.

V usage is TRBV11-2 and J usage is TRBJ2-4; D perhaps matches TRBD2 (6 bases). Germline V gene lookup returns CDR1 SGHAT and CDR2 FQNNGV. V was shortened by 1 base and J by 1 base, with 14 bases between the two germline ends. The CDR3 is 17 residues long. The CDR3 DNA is TGTGCCAGCAGCTTAGCGGGGTGGAGGGAGGCCAAAAACATTCAGTACTTC. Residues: CASSLAGWREAKNIQYF. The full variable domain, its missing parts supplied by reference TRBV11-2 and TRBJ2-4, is EAGVAQSPRYKIIEKRQSVAFWCNPISGHATLYWYQQILGQGPKLLIQFQNNGVVDDSQLPKDRFSAERLKGVDSTLKIQPAKLEDSAVYLCASSLAGWREAKNIQYFGAGTRLSVL.

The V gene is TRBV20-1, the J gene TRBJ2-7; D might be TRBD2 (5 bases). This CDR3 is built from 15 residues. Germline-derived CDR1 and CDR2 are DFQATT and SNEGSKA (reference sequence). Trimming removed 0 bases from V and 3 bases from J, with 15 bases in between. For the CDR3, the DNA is TGCAGTGCTAGAGATGGGAGACCTTCGCTCTACGAGCAGTACTTC. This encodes CSARDGRPSLYEQYF.

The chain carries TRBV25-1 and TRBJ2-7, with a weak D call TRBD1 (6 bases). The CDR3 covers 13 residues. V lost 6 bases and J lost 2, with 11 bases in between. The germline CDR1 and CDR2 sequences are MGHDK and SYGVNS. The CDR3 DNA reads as TGTGCCAGCAGACCGGACAGAACCTACGAGCAGTACTTC. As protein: CASRPDRTYEQYF.

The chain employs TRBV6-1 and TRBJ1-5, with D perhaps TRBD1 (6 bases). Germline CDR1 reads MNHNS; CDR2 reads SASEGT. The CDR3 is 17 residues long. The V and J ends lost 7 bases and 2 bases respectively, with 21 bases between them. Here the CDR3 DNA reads TGTGCCAGCACCAGCAAATTACAGGGCAGTGGCAATCAGCCCCAGCATTTT. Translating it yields CASTSKLQGSGNQPQHF.

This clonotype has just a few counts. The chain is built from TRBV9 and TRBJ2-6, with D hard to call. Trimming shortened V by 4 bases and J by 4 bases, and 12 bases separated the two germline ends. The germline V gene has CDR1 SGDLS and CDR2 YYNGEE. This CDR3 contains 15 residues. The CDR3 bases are TGTGCCAGCAGCCCCCCCTCGAGCGGGGCCAACGTCCTGACTTTC. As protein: CASSPPSSGANVLTF.

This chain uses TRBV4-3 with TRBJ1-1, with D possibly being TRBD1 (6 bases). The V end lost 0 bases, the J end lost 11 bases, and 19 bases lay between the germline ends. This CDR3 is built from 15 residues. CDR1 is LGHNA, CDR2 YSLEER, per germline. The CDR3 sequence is CASSQEVVEQGRAFF. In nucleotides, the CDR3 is TGCGCCAGCAGCCAAGAGGTAGTAGAACAGGGTCGCGCTTTCTTT.

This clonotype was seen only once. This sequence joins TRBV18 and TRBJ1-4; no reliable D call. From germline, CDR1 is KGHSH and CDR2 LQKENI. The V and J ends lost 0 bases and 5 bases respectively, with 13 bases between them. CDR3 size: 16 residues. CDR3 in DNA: TGTGCCAGCTCACCACCGTCGGGAATAGCGAATGAAAAACTGTTTTTT. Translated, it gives CASSPPSGIANEKLFF. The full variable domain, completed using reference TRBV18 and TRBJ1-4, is NAGVMQNPRHLVRRRGQEARLRCSPMKGHSHVYWYRQLPEEGLKFMVYLQKENIIDESGMPKERFSAEFPKEGPSILRIQQVVRGDSAAYFCASSPPSGIANEKLFFGSGTQLSVL.